These 10 T cell receptor beta chains were all obtained from the same sample, sequenced in a study of blood T cells in healthy people across ages. The second PCR ran roughly 7 to 12 cycles with a sample-barcoded 5' primer and J-beta primers. MiXCR was run by TCRdb on the 5' RACE reads, yielding one entry per CDR3 protein. The table records some 1.5 million distinct CDR3 sequences, roughly 28% of them present only once. Sequenced: blood. The source of these receptors is a woman in her twenties or thirties in good health.

This chain connects TRBV20-1 to TRBJ2-1, with TRBD2 as a possible D gene (8 bases). The V end was cut by 3 bases, the J end by 0 bases, with 18 bases between. The V gene's germline CDR1 is DFQATT and CDR2 SNEGSKA (reference sequence). The CDR3 totals 17 residues. CDR3 sequence: CSASLTGGDSSYNEQFF. Written as DNA, the CDR3 is TGCAGTGCTAGTTTAACCGGGGGGGACAGCTCCTACAATGAGCAGTTCTTC.

This clonotype was counted a single time. Sequence at one end of the junction differs from germline and may be a read error. V is TRBV5-1 and J is TRBJ2-2; possibly TRBD2 for D (5 bases). Germline values: CDR1 SGHRS, CDR2 YFSETQ. There are 15 residues in the CDR3. The DNA of the CDR3 is TGCGCCAGCAGCTTGGACAACACGAACACCGGGGAGCGGTTTTTT. This sequence encodes CASSLDNTNTGERFF.

The chain combines TRBV5-1 with TRBJ2-4, with 9 bases lining up with TRBD1. This CDR3 contains 16 residues. CDR1 and CDR2 (germline): SGHRS, YFSETQ. The junction had 6 bases not matched to a gene; V was cut back by 4 bases and J by 1 base. Written as DNA, the CDR3 is TGCGCCAGCAGCCTACAGGGGGCGTCGGCCAAAAACATTCAGTACTTC. Its protein product is CASSLQGASAKNIQYF.

This chain links TRBV20-1 with TRBJ2-3, with D perhaps being TRBD1 or TRBD2 (5 bases each). The CDR3 has 14 residues. CDR1 and CDR2 from the germline V gene are DFQATT and SNEGSKA (reference sequence). V lost 6 bases and J 4 bases, leaving 17 bases between the germline ends. The CDR3 nucleotides are TGCAGTGCCCCCATCCGGGGCTCACCAGATACGCAGTATTTT. Its translation is CSAPIRGSPDTQYF.

This clonotype was seen more than once but under ten times. The rearrangement links TRBV7-9 to TRBJ2-1, with D unresolved. Germline values: CDR1 SEHNR, CDR2 FQNEAQ (reference sequence). V was shortened by 1 base and J by 8 bases, with 18 bases between the two germline ends. This CDR3 comprises 16 residues. CDR3: CASSLVSVAPLDEQFF. DNA for the CDR3: TGTGCCAGCAGCTTAGTGAGCGTGGCCCCTTTGGATGAGCAGTTCTTC. The variable domain in full, with the rest retrieved from reference TRBV7-9 and TRBJ2-1, is DTGVSQNPRHKITKRGQNVTFRCDPISEHNRLYWYRQTLGQGPEFLTYFQNEAQLEKSRLLSDRFSAERPKGSFSTLEIQRTEQGDSAMYLCASSLVSVAPLDEQFFGPGTRLTVL.

This clonotype has ten or more counts. The chain uses TRBV28 and TRBJ1-1; D is uncertain. Germline assignment: CDR1 MDHEN and CDR2 SYDVKM. V gave up 7 bases and J gave up 2 bases, with 14 bases separating them. The length of the CDR3 is 14 residues. The CDR3 DNA reads TGTGCCAGCAACTCCGGTGGCAGCAACACTGAAGCTTTCTTT. It encodes CASNSGGSNTEAFF.

The chain uses TRBV4-3 and TRBJ2-1; maybe TRBD2 (5 bases). V lost 0 bases and J lost 2, with 17 bases in between. The germline V gene encodes CDR1 LGHNA and CDR2 YSLEER. This CDR3 is built from 18 residues. The CDR3 region is CASSQDRAEGYPYNEQFF. The CDR3 DNA reads as TGCGCCAGCAGCCAAGATCGGGCAGAGGGTTACCCCTACAATGAGCAGTTCTTC.

This clonotype was detected once. The chain joins TRBV27 to TRBJ2-3; 13 bases match TRBD2. The CDR3 has 17 amino acids. V shed 5 bases and J 0 bases; nucleotides not matched to a gene: 5. The germline V gene encodes CDR1 MNHEY and CDR2 SMNVEV (reference sequence). In nucleotides, the CDR3 is TGTGCCAGCAGTAAAACGGGACTAGCGGGAAGCACAGATACGCAGTATTTT. It is translated as CASSKTGLAGSTDTQYF.

The V call is TRBV5-1, the J call TRBJ1-6, with a tentative D call TRBD1 (6 bases). CDR1 and CDR2 from the germline V gene are SGHRS and YFSETQ. CDR3 length equals 13 residues. V was cut by 4 bases and J by 13 bases, with 15 bases left in between. The CDR3 is CASSPGGMSPLHF. DNA for the CDR3: TGCGCCAGCAGCCCCGGGGGCATGTCCCCCCTCCACTTT. The entire variable domain, with the rest obtained from reference TRBV5-1 and TRBJ1-6, is as follows: KAGVTQTPRYLIKTRGQQVTLSCSPISGHRSVSWYQQTPGQGLQFLFEYFSETQRNKGNFPGRFSGRQFSNSRSEMNVSTLELGDSALYLCASSPGGMSPLHFGNGTRLTVT.

There are many counts of this clonotype. The CDR3 sequence is CASRRSGQGVYEQYF. CDR3 sequence (DNA): TGTGCCAGCAGGAGGTCGGGACAGGGGGTCTACGAGCAGTACTTC. V gene TRBV6-5 combines with J gene TRBJ2-7, with 11 bases lining up with TRBD1. The V gene end was trimmed by 6 bases and the J gene end by 3 bases; junction bases not matched to a gene: 7. The CDR3 length is 15 residues. CDR1 is MNHEY and CDR2 is SVGAGI in the germline V gene.